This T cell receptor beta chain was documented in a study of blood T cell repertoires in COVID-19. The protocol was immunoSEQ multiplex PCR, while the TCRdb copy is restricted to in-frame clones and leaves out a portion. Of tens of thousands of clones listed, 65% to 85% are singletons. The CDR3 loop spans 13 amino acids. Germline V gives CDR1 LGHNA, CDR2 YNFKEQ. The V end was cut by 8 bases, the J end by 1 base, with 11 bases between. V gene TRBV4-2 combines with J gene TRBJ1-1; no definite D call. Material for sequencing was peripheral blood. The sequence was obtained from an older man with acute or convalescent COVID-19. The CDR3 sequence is CASGSPRNTEAFF. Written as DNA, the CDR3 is TGTGCCAGCGGCTCCCCCAGGAACACTGAAGCTTTCTTT.